This is a list of T cell receptor beta chains from one sample in a study of cytomegalovirus exposure and HLA in healthy donors. Using immunoSEQ multiplex PCR, the repertoire was profiled, and TCRdb retains in-frame clones only, with some absent. There are roughly 100,000 clones in the sample; over 60% occur only once, and less than 6% lies in the top ten. Sequencing input: PBMCs. These receptors all stem from a man younger than 40 in good health and CMV-seropositive. Both conserved end residues are part of each CDR3. The D gene is left open where the match is weak. The size field is filled for only some rows; it gives once, few, many or a size class.

abundance,d_gene,v_gene,j_gene,CDR3aa,CDR3nt
few,TRBD1,TRBV6-5,TRBJ1-3,CASRGQGRRNTIYF,TGTGCCAGCAGGGGACAGGGGAGAAGAAACACCATATATTTT
-,-,TRBV7-2,TRBJ1-2,CASSPDTFDYGYTF,TGTGCCAGCAGCCCAGACACTTTCGACTATGGCTACACCTTC
-,-,TRBV5-1,TRBJ2-1,CASSLGTDNEQFF,TGCGCCAGCAGCTTGGGCACAGACAATGAGCAGTTCTTC
-,TRBD1,TRBV28,TRBJ2-5,CASSSGTGGGETQYF,TGTGCCAGCAGTTCCGGGACAGGGGGCGGAGAGACCCAGTACTTC
few,-,TRBV2,TRBJ2-1,CASRLLSGTPNNEQFF,TGTGCCAGCAGGCTTTTGTCGGGGACTCCTAACAATGAGCAGTTCTTC
-,-,TRBV6-5,TRBJ2-2,CASRPTGGELFF,TGTGCCAGCAGACCGACAGGCGGGGAGCTGTTTTTT
once,-,TRBV5-4,TRBJ2-1,CASSPSTGKPSYNEQFF,TGTGCCAGCAGCCCATCCACAGGGAAGCCCTCCTACAATGAGCAGTTCTTC
-,TRBD1,TRBV28,TRBJ1-1,CASLGLGTGRTEAFF,TGTGCCAGCTTAGGTCTTGGGACAGGACGAACTGAAGCTTTCTTT
-,TRBD1,TRBV5-1,TRBJ1-1,CASSSSRQGTEAFF,TGCGCCAGCAGCTCTTCGAGACAGGGGACTGAAGCTTTCTTT
-,TRBD1,TRBV4-1,TRBJ1-6,CASSQVPGQGTSPLHF,TGCGCCAGCAGCCAAGTTCCGGGACAGGGCACTTCACCCCTCCACTTT
once,-,TRBV6-5,TRBJ1-1,CASSSLAGVTEAFF,TGTGCCAGCAGTTCATTAGCAGGGGTCACTGAAGCTTTCTTT
few,-,TRBV6-6,TRBJ1-1,CASSYSVGTMNTEAFF,TGTGCCAGCAGTTACTCCGTTGGGACAATGAACACTGAAGCTTTCTTT
-,TRBD1,TRBV4-3,TRBJ2-5,CASSQGGGTGDQETQYF,TGCGCCAGCAGCCAAGGAGGGGGAACAGGGGACCAAGAGACCCAGTACTTC
-,-,TRBV7-9,TRBJ2-2,CASSLQRTGELFF,TGTGCCAGCAGCCTACAGAGAACCGGGGAGCTGTTTTTT
-,-,TRBV6-5,TRBJ1-5,CASSSSFSQPQHF,TGTGCCAGCAGTTCATCCTTCAGTCAGCCCCAGCATTTT
-,-,TRBV5-1,TRBJ1-1,CASSLAKNTEAFF,TGCGCCAGCAGCTTGGCCAAGAACACTGAAGCTTTCTTT
-,-,TRBV7-7,TRBJ2-1,CASSLSDSPVEQFF,TGTGCTAGCAGCTTATCCGACTCCCCTGTAGAGCAGTTCTTC
-,TRBD2,TRBV28,TRBJ2-7,CASSLGAGRELYEQYF,TGTGCCAGCAGTTTAGGGGCGGGGAGGGAATTATACGAGCAGTACTTC
-,-,TRBV5-1,TRBJ1-4,CASSLRGSINEKLFF,TGCGCCAGCAGCTTGAGGGGATCGATTAATGAAAAACTGTTTTTT
few,TRBD2,TRBV7-9,TRBJ2-5,CASSSLAGGETQYF,TGTGCCAGCAGCTCCTTAGCGGGTGGGGAGACCCAGTACTTC
-,-,TRBV10-3,TRBJ2-3,CAISERETDTQYF,TGTGCCATCAGTGAACGGGAAACAGATACGCAGTATTTT
-,TRBD1,TRBV4-1,TRBJ2-1,CASSRRQGTYNEQFF,TGCGCCAGCAGCCGCCGACAGGGTACCTACAATGAGCAGTTCTTC
-,-,TRBV6-6,TRBJ2-5,CASSNRVGETQYF,TGTGCCAGCAGTAACAGGGTCGGAGAGACCCAGTACTTC
-,TRBD1,TRBV7-9,TRBJ1-4,CASSLGTGRRGGEKLFF,TGTGCCAGCAGCCTAGGGACAGGTCGTCGGGGAGGTGAAAAACTGTTTTTT
few,-,TRBV7-9,TRBJ1-5,CASSSDRRNQPQHF,TGTGCCAGCAGCTCCGACAGGCGCAATCAGCCCCAGCATTTT
-,TRBD2,TRBV5-1,TRBJ2-1,CASSFDRLAGGWNEQFF,TGCGCCAGCAGCTTCGACCGACTAGCGGGGGGGTGGAATGAGCAGTTCTTC
-,-,TRBV27,TRBJ2-2,CASNLSWRNTGELFF,TGTGCCAGCAACCTTAGCTGGAGGAACACCGGGGAGCTGTTTTTT
-,-,TRBV6-6,TRBJ2-1,CASSGQSAAAGEQFF,TGTGCCAGCAGTGGACAGTCTGCCGCGGCAGGTGAGCAGTTCTTC
few,-,TRBV30,TRBJ1-1,CAWRGRGGLNTEAFF,TGTGCCTGGAGAGGGAGGGGCGGACTGAACACTGAAGCTTTCTTT
few,TRBD2,TRBV5-4,TRBJ2-7,CASSYGLADSYEQYF,TGTGCCAGCAGCTACGGACTAGCGGACTCCTACGAGCAGTACTTC
-,TRBD2,TRBV6-5,TRBJ2-1,CASSYFGGEQFF,TGTGCCAGCAGTTACTTCGGGGGGGAGCAGTTCTTC
once,-,TRBV4-3,TRBJ1-1,CASSQASVGAITEAFF,TGCGCCAGCAGCCAAGCAAGCGTTGGAGCTATCACTGAAGCTTTCTTT
once,TRBD1,TRBV2,TRBJ2-5,CASTLSDRVRETQYF,TGTGCCAGCACCCTTTCGGACAGGGTACGAGAGACCCAGTACTTC
few,-,TRBV29-1,TRBJ1-2,CSVEEPPVPNGYTF,TGCAGCGTTGAAGAACCCCCGGTCCCGAATGGCTACACCTTC
-,-,TRBV6-6,TRBJ2-2,CAAHTRSGELFF,TGTGCCGCTCACACTAGGTCCGGGGAGCTGTTTTTT
-,-,TRBV4-1,TRBJ2-1,CASSQVNGEQFF,TGCGCCAGCAGCCAAGTAAACGGTGAGCAGTTCTTC
-,TRBD1,TRBV19,TRBJ2-5,CASSRGQSPQETQYF,TGTGCCAGTAGTAGGGGACAGAGCCCCCAAGAGACCCAGTACTTC
-,-,TRBV18,TRBJ1-2,CASSPMGRVDYGYTF,TGTGCCAGCTCACCAATGGGGCGCGTCGACTATGGCTACACCTTC
-,-,TRBV7-6,TRBJ2-5,CASSLVTGETQYF,TGTGCCAGCAGCTTAGTAACAGGAGAGACCCAGTACTTC
-,TRBD2,TRBV6-5,TRBJ2-5,CASSPGGVQETQYF,TGTGCCAGCAGTCCCGGGGGGGTCCAAGAGACCCAGTACTTC
few,TRBD1,TRBV18,TRBJ1-2,CASSPPWDREVYGYTF,TGTGCCAGCTCACCACCATGGGACAGGGAGGTCTATGGCTACACCTTC
-,TRBD1,TRBV9,TRBJ2-7,CASYGQGRILDEQYF,TGTGCCAGCTACGGACAGGGGCGTATACTGGACGAGCAGTACTTC
-,TRBD2,TRBV7-9,TRBJ2-5,CASSSPSGGGAGETQYF,TGTGCCAGCAGCTCCCCGTCGGGGGGTGGGGCAGGGGAGACCCAGTACTTC
-,-,TRBV18,TRBJ2-5,CASSPGDSLMTQYF,TGTGCCAGCTCACCGGGCGACAGTTTGATGACCCAGTACTTC
few,TRBD2,TRBV28,TRBJ2-5,CASSYGGETQYF,TGTGCCAGCAGTTACGGGGGGGAGACCCAGTACTTC
few,-,TRBV30,TRBJ1-1,CAWSPQTGLGTEAFF,TGTGCCTGGAGCCCCCAAACAGGGTTAGGCACTGAAGCTTTCTTT
-,TRBD2,TRBV7-9,TRBJ2-7,CASSSSFSGMREQYF,TGTGCCAGCAGCTCATCCTTTAGCGGGATGAGAGAGCAGTACTTC
-,TRBD2,TRBV7-9,TRBJ2-7,CASGGLADLSSYEQYF,TGTGCCAGCGGGGGACTAGCGGATTTGAGCTCCTACGAGCAGTACTTC